This T cell receptor beta chain emerged from a study of T cell repertoires in cytomegalovirus infection. Study context: The authors relied on CMV epitopes, both recently identified HLA-C-restricted and well-studied HLA-B-restricted. An indication of both CMV infection and matching HLA type came from public TCR beta signatures.

TCRdb itself ran the reads through MiXCR, one entry per CDR3 protein. This table holds around 800,000 distinct CDR3 sequences, approximately 32% found once. With respect to this clonotype: The antigen remains unidentified.

Source: cultured CD8+ T cells from PBMCs, taken from culture after CMV antigen stimulation. This TCR derives from a human donor in good health (CMV status not recorded). Some clones in this sample may be carry-over from other donors' samples.

As DNA, the CDR3 is TGTGCCAGCAGCCCTACGTGGGGCCGTACAGATACGCAGTATTTT. Its protein is CASSPTWGRTDTQYF. The V and J genes are TRBV7-9 and TRBJ2-3, with a weak D call TRBD1 (5 bases). The germline V and J ends were trimmed by 5 bases and 3 bases, with 15 bases remaining between them. Per germline, CDR1 SEHNR and CDR2 FQNEAQ (reference sequence). The CDR3 runs to 15 residues.